This TCR beta chain was identified in a study of tumor-infiltrating lymphocytes in primary liver carcinoma. At the level of the study: Read depth, roughly 3.65 to 8 million productive TCRbeta reads, did not differ significantly between tissues. General study results and limits: Overlap in tumor-adjacent and tumor-blood pairs fell below that of tumor region pairs. Researchers did not compare CD4+ and CD8+ repertoires, as samples were bulk unsorted. The top-250-clone fraction was significantly higher in tumors than in blood (p = 0.039).

Unsorted whole blood supplied the RNA, and germline DNA was extracted too. With respect to this clonotype: Its matching antigen is unknown.

Reverse transcription of roughly 0.5 ug total RNA with a constant-region primer produced TCR beta cDNA. Researchers made the TCR beta libraries by running three nested multiplex PCR rounds with slightly modified ARM-PCR. TRBV1-TRBV30 forward and Cbeta reverse primers drove the first two roughly 10-cycle rounds. In TCRdb, the multiplex PCR reads were re-called with MiXCR into one record per CDR3 protein. This sample carries roughly 330,000 distinct CDR3 sequences, less than 65% of them seen once, and the ten largest clones take about 6.5%. Looked up from germline, CDR1 is SNHLY and CDR2 is FYNNEI. V lost 6 bases to trimming and J lost 7 bases; unmatched junction nucleotides: 10. This CDR3 contains 16 residues.

The TCR sequence derives from a man aged 40-50 years with primary liver carcinoma and hepatitis B virus infection. The chain joins TRBV2 to TRBJ2-1; TRBD2 aligns across 12 bases. Material for sequencing was peripheral blood. The CDR3: CASRPRTSGNRNEQFF. DNA for the CDR3: TGTGCCAGCAGGCCGAGGACTAGCGGGAATAGGAATGAGCAGTTCTTC.